This TCR beta chain was sequenced in a study of OX40 agonist ivuxolimab in advanced cancers. TCRdb's table, derived via immunoSEQ multiplex PCR, lists solely in-frame clones and lacks some. Seen here are about 58,000 clones, about 85% observed once, and the top ten hold about 0.73%. The ends were cut back, 0 bases at V and 8 bases at J, with 12 bases in the middle. In germline, CDR1 is SGHRS, CDR2 YFSETQ. The CDR3 spans 14 residues. Baseline, cycle 4 day 1, and cycle 7 day 1 were the blood sampling points. The gene calls are TRBV5-1 and TRBJ2-4; TRBD1 might be the D (7 bases). This TCR was recovered from an adult with an advanced solid tumor such as melanoma, head and neck, liver or kidney cancer. Material: CD4+ or CD8+ T cells sorted from blood, obtained in a trial of the OX40 agonist ivuxolimab. The CDR3 nucleotides read TGCGCCAGCAGCTTGGGATCCAGGGGGGACATTCAGTACTTC. This encodes CASSLGSRGDIQYF.